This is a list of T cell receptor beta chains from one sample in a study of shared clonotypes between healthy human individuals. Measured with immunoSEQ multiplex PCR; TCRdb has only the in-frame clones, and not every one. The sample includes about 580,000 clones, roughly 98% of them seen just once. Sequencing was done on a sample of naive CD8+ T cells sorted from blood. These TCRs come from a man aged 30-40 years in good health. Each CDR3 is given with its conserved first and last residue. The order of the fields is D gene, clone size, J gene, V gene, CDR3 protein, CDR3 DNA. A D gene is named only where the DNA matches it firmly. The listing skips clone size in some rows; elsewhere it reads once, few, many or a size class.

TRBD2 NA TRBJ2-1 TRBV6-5 CASSQLAGSYNEQFF TGTGCCAGCAGCCAACTAGCGGGATCCTACAATGAGCAGTTCTTC
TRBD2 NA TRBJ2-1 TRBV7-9 CASSSIQALREGAEQFF TGTGCCAGCAGCTCAATCCAGGCTTTGCGGGAGGGGGCTGAGCAGTTCTTC
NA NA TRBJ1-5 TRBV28 CASTLFYSNQPQHF TGTGCCAGCACCCTTTTTTATAGCAATCAGCCCCAGCATTTT
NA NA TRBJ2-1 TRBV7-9 CASSRSTENNEQFF TGTGCCAGCAGCCGATCGACAGAAAACAATGAGCAGTTCTTC
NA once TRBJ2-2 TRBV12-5 CASALGAGELFF TGTGCTAGTGCCCTCGGAGCCGGGGAGCTGTTTTTT
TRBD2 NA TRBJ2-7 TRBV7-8 CASSPEVAGVRLSEQYF TGTGCCAGCAGCCCAGAGGTAGCGGGAGTTCGACTAAGCGAGCAGTACTTC
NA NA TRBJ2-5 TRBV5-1 CASSLLETQYF TGCGCCAGCAGCTTGTTAGAGACCCAGTACTTC
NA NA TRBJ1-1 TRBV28 CASNTEAFF TGTGCCAGCAACACTGAAGCTTTCTTT
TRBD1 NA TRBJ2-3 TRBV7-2 CASSLRSGTGGAADTQYF TGTGCCAGCAGCTTAAGATCTGGGACAGGGGGGGCAGCAGATACGCAGTATTTT
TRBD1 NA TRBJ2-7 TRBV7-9 CASSPPEGQDLYEQYF TGTGCCAGCAGCCCACCGGAGGGACAGGACCTCTACGAGCAGTACTTC
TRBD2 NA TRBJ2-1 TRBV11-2 CASSTRLAGGANEQFF TGTGCCAGCAGCACCAGACTAGCGGGAGGAGCCAATGAGCAGTTCTTC
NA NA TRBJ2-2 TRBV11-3 CASSSGGPGELFF TGTGCCAGCAGCTCGGGGGGCCCCGGGGAGCTGTTTTTT
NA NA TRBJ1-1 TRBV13 CASSPWISEAFF TGTGCCAGCAGCCCCTGGATCAGCGAAGCTTTCTTT
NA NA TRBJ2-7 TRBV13 CASRLGSRPAAEQYF TGTGCCAGCAGGTTGGGGTCTCGGCCGGCGGCTGAGCAGTACTTC
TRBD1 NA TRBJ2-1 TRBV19 CASSIAGQHNEQFF TGTGCCAGTAGTATAGCGGGACAGCACAATGAGCAGTTCTTC
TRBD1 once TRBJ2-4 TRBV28 CASSDRDREGKNIQYF TGTGCCAGCAGTGATAGGGACAGAGAAGGCAAAAACATTCAGTACTTC
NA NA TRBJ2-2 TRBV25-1 CASSDRGNTGELFF TGTGCCAGCAGTGACAGGGGGAACACCGGGGAGCTGTTTTTT
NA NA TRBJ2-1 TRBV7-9 CASSLVAVLSYNEQFF TGTGCCAGCAGCTTAGTGGCAGTCCTCTCCTACAATGAGCAGTTCTTC
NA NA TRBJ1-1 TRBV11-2 CASKSPDFEAFF TGTGCCAGCAAGAGTCCTGATTTTGAAGCTTTCTTT
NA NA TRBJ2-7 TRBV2 CASTQAYEQYF TGTGCCAGCACGCAGGCCTACGAGCAGTACTTC
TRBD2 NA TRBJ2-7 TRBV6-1 CASNPDLAGGEQYF TGTGCCAGCAATCCTGACCTGGCGGGAGGGGAGCAGTACTTC
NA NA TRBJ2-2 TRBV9 CASSVAQTRPNTGELFF TGTGCCAGCAGCGTAGCCCAGACACGTCCGAACACCGGGGAGCTGTTTTTT
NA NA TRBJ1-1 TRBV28 CASSLLTETEAFF TGTGCCAGCAGTTTACTAACAGAGACTGAAGCTTTCTTT
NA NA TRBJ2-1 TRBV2 CARNNGPPGEQFF TGTGCCAGGAATAACGGGCCGCCGGGTGAGCAGTTCTTC
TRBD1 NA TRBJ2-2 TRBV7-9 CASSSHTGQKVGELFF TGTGCCAGCAGCTCCCATACGGGACAGAAGGTCGGGGAGCTGTTTTTT
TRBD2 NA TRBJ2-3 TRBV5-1 CASSYPGGSTDTQYF TGCGCCAGCAGCTACCCGGGGGGGAGCACAGATACGCAGTATTTT
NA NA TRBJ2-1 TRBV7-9 CASSLSDNEQFF TGTGCCAGCAGCTTATCAGACAATGAGCAGTTCTTC
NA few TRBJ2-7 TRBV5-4 CASSSDSSYEQYF TGTGCCAGCTCCTCAGATAGCTCCTACGAGCAGTACTTC
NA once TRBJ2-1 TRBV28 CASSLDDNEQFF TGTGCCAGCAGTTTAGACGACAATGAGCAGTTCTTC
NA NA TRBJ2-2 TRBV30 CAWRGYDTGELFF TGTGCCTGGAGAGGATACGACACCGGGGAGCTGTTTTTT
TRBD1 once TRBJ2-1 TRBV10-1 CASKGQGNNEQFF TGCGCCAGCAAGGGACAGGGCAACAATGAGCAGTTCTTC
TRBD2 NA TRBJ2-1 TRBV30 CAWSVRGVADNEQFF TGTGCCTGGAGTGTACGGGGGGTAGCGGACAATGAGCAGTTCTTC
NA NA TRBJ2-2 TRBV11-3 CASSLDLTGELFF TGTGCCAGCAGCTTAGATCTAACCGGGGAGCTGTTTTTT
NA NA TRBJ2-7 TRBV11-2 CASSWDSYEQYF TGTGCCAGCAGCTGGGACTCCTACGAGCAGTACTTC
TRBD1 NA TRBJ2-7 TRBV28 CASTATGEWEQYF TGTGCCAGCACCGCGACAGGGGAGTGGGAGCAGTACTTC
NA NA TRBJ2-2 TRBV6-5 CASSYGVNTGELFF TGTGCCAGCAGTTATGGGGTGAACACCGGGGAGCTGTTTTTT
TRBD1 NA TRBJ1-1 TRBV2 CASSEGTGGVKAFF TGTGCCAGCAGTGAGGGCACAGGGGGTGTAAAAGCTTTCTTT
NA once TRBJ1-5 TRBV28 CASSPYRTVNQPQHF TGTGCCAGCAGCCCCTATAGGACAGTTAATCAGCCCCAGCATTTT
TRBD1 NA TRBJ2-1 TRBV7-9 CASSLAGTGFGNEQFF TGTGCCAGCAGCTTAGCAGGGACAGGGTTTGGGAATGAGCAGTTCTTC
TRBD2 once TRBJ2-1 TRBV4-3 CASSHAFPPRTSINEQFF TGCGCCAGCAGCCATGCCTTCCCCCCGAGGACTAGCATCAATGAGCAGTTCTTC
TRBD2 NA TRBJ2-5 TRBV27 CASSLMAGVDETQYF TGTGCCAGCAGTTTAATGGCGGGAGTTGATGAGACCCAGTACTTC
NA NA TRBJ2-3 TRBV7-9 CASSPGQLTPTDTQYF TGTGCCAGCAGCCCAGGACAGTTAACCCCCACAGATACGCAGTATTTT
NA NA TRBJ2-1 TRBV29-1 CSGQRASSYNEQFF TGCAGCGGCCAGCGGGCTAGCTCCTACAATGAGCAGTTCTTC
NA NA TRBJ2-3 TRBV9 CASSVADTQYF TGTGCCAGCAGCGTAGCCGATACGCAGTATTTT
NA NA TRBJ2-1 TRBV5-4 CASSLGNSRGDEQFF TGTGCCAGCAGCTTGGGAAACAGCAGGGGGGATGAGCAGTTCTTC
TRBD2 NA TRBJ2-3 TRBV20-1 CSAGDYQTQYF TGCAGTGCTGGGGACTATCAGACGCAGTATTTT
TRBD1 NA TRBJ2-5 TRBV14 CASSPWDSTQETQYF TGTGCCAGCAGCCCTTGGGACAGCACCCAAGAGACCCAGTACTTC
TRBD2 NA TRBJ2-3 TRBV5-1 CASSLSSGGLTDTQYF TGCGCCAGCAGCTTGAGTAGCGGGGGGCTCACAGATACGCAGTATTTT
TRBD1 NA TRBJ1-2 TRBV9 CASSGTGAYGYTF TGTGCCAGCAGCGGAACAGGGGCCTATGGCTACACCTTC
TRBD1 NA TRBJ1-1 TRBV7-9 CASSLELGQGYTEAFF TGTGCCAGCAGCTTAGAGCTCGGACAGGGGTACACTGAAGCTTTCTTT
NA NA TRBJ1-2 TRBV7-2 CASSSVPNYGYTF TGTGCCAGCAGCTCGGTCCCTAACTATGGCTACACCTTC
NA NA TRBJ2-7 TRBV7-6 CASSLAGVRVYF TGTGCCAGCAGCTTAGCGGGAGTCAGAGTCTACTTC
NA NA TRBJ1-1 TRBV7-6 CASKEGGNTEAFF TGTGCCAGCAAGGAGGGGGGGAACACTGAAGCTTTCTTT
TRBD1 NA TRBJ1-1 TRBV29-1 CSVEGEQGARTEAFF TGCAGCGTTGAAGGGGAACAGGGGGCGCGCACTGAAGCTTTCTTT